These T cell receptor beta chains were read from a single sample in a study of blood T cell repertoires in COVID-19. Some clones are missing from TCRdb's copy, which holds only in-frame ones; the method was immunoSEQ multiplex PCR. The table includes tens of thousands of clones, roughly 76% detected once. The sequencing input was peripheral blood. These receptors came from a woman aged 80 or over with acute or convalescent COVID-19. The CDR3 runs from the conserved cysteine through the conserved F or W. A D gene is named only where the DNA matches it firmly. Size is omitted from some rows. Given values are once, few, many or a class for expanded clones.

TRBJ2-7,TRBV5-4,once,TRBD1,CASSPTGQGYEQYF,TGTGCCAGCAGCCCCACGGGACAGGGGTACGAGCAGTACTTC
TRBJ2-3,TRBV21-1,.,.,CASSTPTSGRGTDTQYF,TGTGCCAGCAGCACTCCGACTAGCGGGAGGGGCACAGATACGCAGTATTTT
TRBJ1-4,TRBV5-1,.,TRBD1,CASSLAGTGGEKLFF,TGCGCCAGCAGCTTGGCCGGGACAGGGGGCGAAAAACTGTTTTTT
TRBJ1-1,TRBV5-1,.,TRBD1,CASSLGQGVSGRAFF,TGCGCCAGCAGCTTGGGGCAGGGGGTCTCCGGGAGAGCTTTCTTT
TRBJ2-7,TRBV28,.,.,CASSADWAYEQYF,TGTGCCAGCAGTGCCGACTGGGCCTACGAGCAGTACTTC
TRBJ2-3,TRBV10-3,.,TRBD2,CAISEGLAGSTDTQYF,TGTGCCATCAGTGAGGGACTAGCGGGTAGCACAGATACGCAGTATTTT
TRBJ1-5,TRBV24-1,.,.,CATSEEGAQPQHF,TGTGCCACCAGTGAGGAGGGCGCTCAGCCCCAGCATTTT
TRBJ2-3,TRBV4-1,.,TRBD2,CASSQDDGGRLQYF,TGCGCCAGCAGCCAAGACGATGGCGGGAGGTTGCAGTATTTT
TRBJ1-3,TRBV6-5,.,.,CASSQQGSGNTIYF,TGTGCCAGCAGTCAACAGGGATCAGGAAACACCATATATTTT
TRBJ2-7,TRBV18,.,.,CASSPLARSPSYEQYF,TGTGCCAGCTCACCGCTCGCGCGGTCCCCATCCTACGAGCAGTACTTC
TRBJ2-7,TRBV28,.,TRBD2,CASKLGSGRRYEQYF,TGTGCCAGCAAACTTGGTAGCGGGAGGCGCTACGAGCAGTACTTC
TRBJ2-7,TRBV6-2/TRBV6-3,.,TRBD2,CASSYVQREGNEQYF,TGTGCCAGCAGTTACGTCCAGCGGGAGGGCAACGAGCAGTACTTC
TRBJ2-3,TRBV7-6,.,TRBD2,CASSSPPGTREDTQYF,TGTGCCAGCAGCTCCCCGCCCGGGACTAGAGAAGATACGCAGTATTTT
TRBJ1-5,TRBV29-1,many,.,CSVGGPGQGGNQPQHF,TGCAGCGTTGGGGGTCCGGGCCAAGGGGGCAATCAGCCCCAGCATTTT
TRBJ2-7,TRBV24-1,.,.,CATSDGGQWTDYEQYF,TGTGCCACCAGTGACGGGGGACAGTGGACGGACTACGAGCAGTACTTC
TRBJ1-2,TRBV20-1,.,.,CSASSGLDYTF,TGCAGTGCTAGTAGTGGGCTGGACTACACCTTC
TRBJ2-5,TRBV4-1,few,TRBD2,CASSQGEREGTQYF,TGCGCCAGCAGCCAAGGAGAGCGGGAGGGGACCCAGTACTTC
TRBJ1-1,TRBV24-1,.,.,CARGGEAFF,TGTGCCCGGGGGGGCGAGGCTTTCTTT
TRBJ2-3,TRBV2,.,TRBD2,CASRFPAGGVYTDTQYF,TGTGCCAGCAGATTCCCGGCGGGAGGGGTGTACACAGATACGCAGTATTTT
TRBJ1-1,TRBV2,.,TRBD1,CASRRAGGEAFF,TGTGCCAGCAGGAGGGCAGGGGGTGAAGCTTTCTTT